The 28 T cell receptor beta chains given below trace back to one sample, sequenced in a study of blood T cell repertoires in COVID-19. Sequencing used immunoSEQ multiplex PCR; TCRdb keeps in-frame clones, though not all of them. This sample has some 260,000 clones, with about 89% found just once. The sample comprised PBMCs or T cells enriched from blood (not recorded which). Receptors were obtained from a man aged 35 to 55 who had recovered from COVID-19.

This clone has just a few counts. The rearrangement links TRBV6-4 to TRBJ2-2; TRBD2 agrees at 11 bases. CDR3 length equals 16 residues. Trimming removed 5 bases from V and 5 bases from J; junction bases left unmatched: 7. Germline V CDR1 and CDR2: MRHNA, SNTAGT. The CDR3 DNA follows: TGTGCCAGCAGTCCTCTAGCGGGAGGCGGTACCGGGGAGCTGTTTTTT. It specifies CASSPLAGGGTGELFF.

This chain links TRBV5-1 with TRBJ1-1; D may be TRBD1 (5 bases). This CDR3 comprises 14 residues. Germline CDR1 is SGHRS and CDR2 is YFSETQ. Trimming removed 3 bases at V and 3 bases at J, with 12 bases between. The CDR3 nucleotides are TGCGCCAGCAGCTATACGACAGACTACACTGAAGCTTTCTTT. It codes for CASSYTTDYTEAFF.

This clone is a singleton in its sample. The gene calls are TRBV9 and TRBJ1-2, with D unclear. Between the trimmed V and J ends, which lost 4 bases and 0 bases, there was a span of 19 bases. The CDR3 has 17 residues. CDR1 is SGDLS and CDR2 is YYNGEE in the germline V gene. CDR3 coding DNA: TGTGCCAGCAGCCCAAGGCGGTCGGCGATCTCTAACTATGGCTACACCTTC. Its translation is CASSPRRSAISNYGYTF.

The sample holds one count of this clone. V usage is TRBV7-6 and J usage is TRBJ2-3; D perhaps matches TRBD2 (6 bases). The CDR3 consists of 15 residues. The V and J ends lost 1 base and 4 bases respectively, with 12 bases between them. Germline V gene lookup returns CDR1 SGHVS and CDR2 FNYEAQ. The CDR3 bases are TGTGCCAGCAGCTTAGATGGGGAGGCCCCAGATACGCAGTATTTT. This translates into CASSLDGEAPDTQYF.

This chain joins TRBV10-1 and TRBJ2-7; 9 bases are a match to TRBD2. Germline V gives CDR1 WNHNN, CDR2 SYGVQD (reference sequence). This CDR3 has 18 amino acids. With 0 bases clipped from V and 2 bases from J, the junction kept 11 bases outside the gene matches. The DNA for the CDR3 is TGCGCCAGCAGTGAGTCGGGTCTAGCGGGACCTATTACCTACGAGCAGTACTTC. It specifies CASSESGLAGPITYEQYF.

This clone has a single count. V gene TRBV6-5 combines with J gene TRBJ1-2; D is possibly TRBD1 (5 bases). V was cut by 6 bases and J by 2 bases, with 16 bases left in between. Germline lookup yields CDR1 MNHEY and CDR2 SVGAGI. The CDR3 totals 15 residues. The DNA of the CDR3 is TGTGCCAGCAGCTCCGGGGGGATCCCCAACTATGGCTACACCTTC. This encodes CASSSGGIPNYGYTF.

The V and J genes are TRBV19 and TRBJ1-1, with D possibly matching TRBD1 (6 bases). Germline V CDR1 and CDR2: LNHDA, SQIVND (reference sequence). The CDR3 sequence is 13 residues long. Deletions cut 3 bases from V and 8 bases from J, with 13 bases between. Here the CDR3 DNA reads TGTGCCAGTAGTATCTTCTCGGACAGCGAAGCTTTCTTT. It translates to CASSIFSDSEAFF.

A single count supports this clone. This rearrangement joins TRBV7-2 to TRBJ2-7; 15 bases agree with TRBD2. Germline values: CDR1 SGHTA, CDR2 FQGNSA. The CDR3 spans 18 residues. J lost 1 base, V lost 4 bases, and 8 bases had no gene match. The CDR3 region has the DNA TGTGCCAGCAGCTACCCGGGACTAGCGGGAGGCACTTCCTACGAGCAGTACTTC. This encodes CASSYPGLAGGTSYEQYF.

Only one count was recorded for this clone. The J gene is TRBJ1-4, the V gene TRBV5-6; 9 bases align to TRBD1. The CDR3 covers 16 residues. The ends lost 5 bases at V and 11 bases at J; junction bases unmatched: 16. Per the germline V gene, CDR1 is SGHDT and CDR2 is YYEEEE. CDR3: CASRNPDRGLMRKLFF. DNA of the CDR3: TGTGCCAGCAGAAATCCGGACAGGGGTTTAATGAGGAAACTGTTTTTT.

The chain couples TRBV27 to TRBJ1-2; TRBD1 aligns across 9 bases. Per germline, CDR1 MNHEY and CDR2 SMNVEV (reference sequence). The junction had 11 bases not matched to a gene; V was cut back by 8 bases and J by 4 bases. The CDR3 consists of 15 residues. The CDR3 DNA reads TGTGCCAGCCGCAAGACAGGGGGAGGTTTCTATGGCTACACCTTC. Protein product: CASRKTGGGFYGYTF.

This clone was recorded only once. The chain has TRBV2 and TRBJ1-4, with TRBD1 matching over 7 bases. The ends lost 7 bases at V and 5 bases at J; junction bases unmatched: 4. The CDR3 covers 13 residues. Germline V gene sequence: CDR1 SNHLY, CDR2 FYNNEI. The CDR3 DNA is TGTGCCAGCATGAGACAGGGCAATGAAAAACTGTTTTTT. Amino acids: CASMRQGNEKLFF.

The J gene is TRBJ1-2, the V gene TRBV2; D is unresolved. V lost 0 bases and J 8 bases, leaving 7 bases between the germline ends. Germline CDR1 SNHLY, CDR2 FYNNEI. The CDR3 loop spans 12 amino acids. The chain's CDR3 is CASSEANRGYTF. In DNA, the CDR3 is TGTGCCAGCAGTGAAGCCAATCGGGGCTACACCTTC.

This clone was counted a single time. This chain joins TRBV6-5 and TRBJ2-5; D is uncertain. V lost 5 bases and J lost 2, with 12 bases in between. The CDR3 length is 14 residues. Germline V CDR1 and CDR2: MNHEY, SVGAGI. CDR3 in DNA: TGTGCCAGCAGTAAACAGCAACTTCAAGAGACCCAGTACTTC. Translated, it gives CASSKQQLQETQYF.

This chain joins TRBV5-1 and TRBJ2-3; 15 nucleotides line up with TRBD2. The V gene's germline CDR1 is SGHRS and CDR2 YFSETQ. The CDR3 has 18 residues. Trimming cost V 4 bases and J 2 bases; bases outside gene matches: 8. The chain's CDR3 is CASSPGTSGGLYTDTQYF. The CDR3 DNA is TGCGCCAGCAGCCCCGGGACTAGCGGGGGGCTATACACAGATACGCAGTATTTT.

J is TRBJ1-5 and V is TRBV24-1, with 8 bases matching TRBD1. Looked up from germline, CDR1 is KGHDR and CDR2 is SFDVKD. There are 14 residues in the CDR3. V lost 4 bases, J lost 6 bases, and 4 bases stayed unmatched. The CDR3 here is CATSEGQGSQPQHF. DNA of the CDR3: TGTGCCACCAGTGAAGGACAGGGATCTCAGCCCCAGCATTTT.

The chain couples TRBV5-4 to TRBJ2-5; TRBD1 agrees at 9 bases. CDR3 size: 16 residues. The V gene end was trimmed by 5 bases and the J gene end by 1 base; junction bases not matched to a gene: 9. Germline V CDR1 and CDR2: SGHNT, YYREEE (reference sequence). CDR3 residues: CASRGDRVGSQETQYF. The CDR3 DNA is TGTGCCAGCAGGGGGGACAGGGTGGGTTCCCAAGAGACCCAGTACTTC.

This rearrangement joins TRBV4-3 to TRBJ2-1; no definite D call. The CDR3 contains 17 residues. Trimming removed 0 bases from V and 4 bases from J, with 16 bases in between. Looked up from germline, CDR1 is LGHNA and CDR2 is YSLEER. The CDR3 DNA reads TGCGCCAGCAGCCAAGATCCTTTTATAGACTTGTACAATGAGCAGTTCTTC. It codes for CASSQDPFIDLYNEQFF.

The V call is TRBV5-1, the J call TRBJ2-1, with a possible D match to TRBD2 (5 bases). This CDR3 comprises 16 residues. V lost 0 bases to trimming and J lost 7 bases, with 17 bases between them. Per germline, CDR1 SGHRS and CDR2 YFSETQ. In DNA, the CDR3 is TGCGCCAGCAGCTTGGAGGCGGGCGCGGGTAAAAATGAGCAGTTCTTC. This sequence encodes CASSLEAGAGKNEQFF.

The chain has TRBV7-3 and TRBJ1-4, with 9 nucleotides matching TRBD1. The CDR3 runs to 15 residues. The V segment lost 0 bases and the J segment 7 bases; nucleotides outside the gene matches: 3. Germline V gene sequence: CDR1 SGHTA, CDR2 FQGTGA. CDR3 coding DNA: TGTGCCAGCAGCTTAACCGGGACAGGGAGTGAAAAACTGTTTTTT. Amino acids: CASSLTGTGSEKLFF.

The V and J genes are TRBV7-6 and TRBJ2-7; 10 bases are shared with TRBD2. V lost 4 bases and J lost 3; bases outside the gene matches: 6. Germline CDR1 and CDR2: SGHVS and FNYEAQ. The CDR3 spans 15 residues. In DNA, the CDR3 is TGTGCCAGCAGCTCAATAGCGGGGGGCATCTACGAGCAGTACTTC. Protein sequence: CASSSIAGGIYEQYF. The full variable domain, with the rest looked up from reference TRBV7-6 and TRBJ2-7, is GAGVSQSPRYKVTKRGQDVALRCDPISGHVSLYWYRQALGQGPEFLTYFNYEAQQDKSGLPNDRFSAERPEGSISTLTIQRTEQRDSAMYRCASSSIAGGIYEQYFGPGTRLTVT.

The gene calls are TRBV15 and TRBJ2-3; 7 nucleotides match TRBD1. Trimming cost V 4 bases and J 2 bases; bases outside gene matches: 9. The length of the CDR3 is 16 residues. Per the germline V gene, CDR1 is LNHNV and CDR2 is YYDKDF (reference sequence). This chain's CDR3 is CATSTRPGQITDTQYF. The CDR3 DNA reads TGTGCCACCAGCACCAGACCGGGACAGATCACAGATACGCAGTATTTT.

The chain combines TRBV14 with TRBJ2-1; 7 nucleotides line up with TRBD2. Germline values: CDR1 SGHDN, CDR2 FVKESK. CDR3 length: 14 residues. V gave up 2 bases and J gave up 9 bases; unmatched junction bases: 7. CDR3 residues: CASSQRGGSSEQFF. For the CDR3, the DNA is TGTGCCAGCAGCCAAAGAGGCGGGAGTTCTGAGCAGTTCTTC. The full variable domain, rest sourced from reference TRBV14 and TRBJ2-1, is EAGVTQFPSHSVIEKGQTVTLRCDPISGHDNLYWYRRVMGKEIKFLLHFVKESKQDESGMPNNRFLAERTGGTYSTLKVQPAELEDSGVYFCASSQRGGSSEQFFGPGTRLTVL.

The CDR3 DNA sequence: TGTGCCAGCAGCTTATTTGGGCAGGGTGGTCAGCCCCAGCATTTT. Protein sequence: CASSLFGQGGQPQHF. J is TRBJ1-5 and V is TRBV7-8; D is possibly TRBD1 (5 bases). Germline V gene data show CDR1 as SGHVS and CDR2 as FQNEAQ. The CDR3 is made up of 15 amino acids. Trimming took 2 bases from V and 6 from J, leaving 14 bases between them.

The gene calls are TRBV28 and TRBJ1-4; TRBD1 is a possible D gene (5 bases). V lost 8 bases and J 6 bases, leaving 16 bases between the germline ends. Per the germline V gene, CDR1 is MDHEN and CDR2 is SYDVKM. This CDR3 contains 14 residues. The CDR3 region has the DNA TGTGCCAGCGCCGGCGGGGGGAGTCATGAAAAACTGTTTTTT. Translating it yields CASAGGGSHEKLFF.

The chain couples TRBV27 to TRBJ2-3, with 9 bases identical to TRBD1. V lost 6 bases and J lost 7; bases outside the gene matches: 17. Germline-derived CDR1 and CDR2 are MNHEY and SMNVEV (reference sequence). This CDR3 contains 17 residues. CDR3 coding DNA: TGTGCCAGCAGCCGTACACCGACAGGGGGTCTAACAAATACGCAGTATTTT. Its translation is CASSRTPTGGLTNTQYF.

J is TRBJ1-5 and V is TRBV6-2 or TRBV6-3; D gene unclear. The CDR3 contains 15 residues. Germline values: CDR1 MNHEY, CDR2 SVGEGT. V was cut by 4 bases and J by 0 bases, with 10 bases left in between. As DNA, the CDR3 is TGTGCCAGCAGTTGGGCAGGCCGTAGCAATCAGCCCCAGCATTTT. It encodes CASSWAGRSNQPQHF.

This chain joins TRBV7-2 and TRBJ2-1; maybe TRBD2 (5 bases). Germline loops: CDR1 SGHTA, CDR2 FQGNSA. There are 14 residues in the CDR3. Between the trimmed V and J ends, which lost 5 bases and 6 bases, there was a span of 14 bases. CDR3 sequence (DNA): TGTGCCAGCAGCGGAAAGGAGGCGGGCAATGAGCAGTTCTTC. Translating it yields CASSGKEAGNEQFF.

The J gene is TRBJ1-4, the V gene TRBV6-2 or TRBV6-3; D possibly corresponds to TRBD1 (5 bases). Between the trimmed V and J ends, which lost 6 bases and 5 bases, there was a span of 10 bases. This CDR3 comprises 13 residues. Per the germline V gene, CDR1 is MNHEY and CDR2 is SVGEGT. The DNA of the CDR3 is TGTGCCAGCAGCGCGGGACGGAATGAAAAACTGTTTTTT. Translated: CASSAGRNEKLFF.